This note documents a single T cell receptor beta chain sequence. What this receptor recognizes is not known. Base qualities are not provided; no much larger clone lies one nucleotide away. The data were obtained in a study of preoperative IRX-2 immunotherapy in early breast cancer (dated by TCRdb to about 2019). The library was prepared using the immunoSEQ multiplex PCR assay. TCRdb holds this immuneACCESS table with in-frame rearrangements only. Some clones are missing; in checked studies, unresolved V genes explain under half, and the rest has no known cause. The sample has about 33,000 clones on record, roughly 89% of them singletons. Clones ranked in the top ten supply 1.6% of the sample. Its CDR3 holds 15 amino acids, cysteine through phenylalanine. Only the CDR3 region is kept as DNA, spanning 45 bases read in frame from base 1. Trimming accounts for 4 bases at V and 4 bases at J, while the number of junction bases matched to no gene is 7. CDR1 MNHGY and CDR2 SAAAGT are derived from the germline V gene.

The treatment or condition label of this sample denotes: preoperative locoregional IRX-2 cytokine immunotherapy. The samples were obtained from a phase Ib study in which preoperative, locoregional IRX-2 cytokine immunotherapy intended to prime immune responses was tested. Patients with early-stage breast cancer who were given IRX-2 before surgery served as donors. The source was tumor tissue, collected after IRX-2 immunotherapy. This clonotype was sampled from a human donor with breast cancer. The rearranged chain carries TRBV6-8 and TRBJ2-5; TRBD1 lines up with 9 middle nucleotides. In nucleotide form, the sequence is TGTGCCAGCAGTTTAGTACAGGGGGCTCCAGAGACCCAGTACTTC. Its protein reads: CASSLVQGAPETQYF.